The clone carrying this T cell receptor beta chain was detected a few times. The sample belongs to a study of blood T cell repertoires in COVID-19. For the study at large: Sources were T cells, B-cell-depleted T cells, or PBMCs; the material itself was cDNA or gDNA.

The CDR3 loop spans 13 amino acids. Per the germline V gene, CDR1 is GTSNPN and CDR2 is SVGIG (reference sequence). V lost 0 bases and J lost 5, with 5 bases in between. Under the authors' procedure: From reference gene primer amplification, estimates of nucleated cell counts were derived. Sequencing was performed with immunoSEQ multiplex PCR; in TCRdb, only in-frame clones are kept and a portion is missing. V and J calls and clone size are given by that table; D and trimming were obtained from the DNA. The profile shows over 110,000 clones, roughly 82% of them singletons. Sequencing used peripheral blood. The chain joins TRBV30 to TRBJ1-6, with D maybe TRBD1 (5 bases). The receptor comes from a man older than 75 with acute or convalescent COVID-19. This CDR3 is CAWSVQDNSPLHF. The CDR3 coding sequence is TGTGCCTGGAGTGTACAGGATAATTCACCCCTCCACTTT.